These T cell receptor beta chains were read from a single sample in a study of beta chain features in type 1 diabetes. Data came from immunoSEQ multiplex PCR; TCRdb stores just in-frame clones and leaves some out. The sample shows some 250,000 clones, approximately 15% of them seen only once. Sequenced input: naive CD4+ T cells from blood. These receptors originate from a man aged 25-45 years with type 1 diabetes. Both conserved end residues are part of each CDR3. The D gene is left open where the match is weak. Clone size is shown for a subset of rows, as once, few, many or a class of expanded clone.

14	TRBV7-9	.	TRBJ2-7	.	TGTGCCAGCAGCTTATCCGACAGGCTAAAGGCCGACAACTTC	CASSLSDRLKADNF
13	TRBV5-1	TRBD1	TRBJ1-1	.	TGCGCCAGCACCGGACAGGGTGGGACTGAAGCTTTCTTT	CASTGQGGTEAFF
15	TRBV5-1	TRBD2	TRBJ2-7	.	TGCGCCAGCAGCTCGTCTAGCGGGGGAAACTACGAGCAGTACTTC	CASSSSSGGNYEQYF
16	TRBV12-5	.	TRBJ1-5	.	TGTGCTAGTGGTGCCGACAGGTCAGATAGCAATCAGCCCCAGCATTTT	CASGADRSDSNQPQHF
15	TRBV7-9	.	TRBJ1-6	few	TGTGCCAGCAGCTTAGGATCGGGAACCTATTCACCCCTCCACTTT	CASSLGSGTYSPLHF
16	TRBV4-1	TRBD1	TRBJ1-1	.	TGCGCCAGCAGCCAAGGATGGACAGGGGGTAGAGCTGAAGCTTTCTTT	CASSQGWTGGRAEAFF
15	TRBV29-1	.	TRBJ2-2	.	TGCAGCGTCCCCGCCCGGACAGCGAACACCGGGGAGCTGTTTTTT	CSVPARTANTGELFF
12	TRBV27	.	TRBJ2-7	.	TGTGCCAGCAGTTTCAAGGGGCTCCGGCAGTACTTC	CASSFKGLRQYF
16	TRBV30	.	TRBJ1-5	.	TGTGCCTGGAGGACTAAGGGACTTAAGGGCAATCAGCCCCAGCATTTT	CAWRTKGLKGNQPQHF
16	TRBV9	TRBD2	TRBJ2-1	.	TGTGCCAGCAGCAAGGGGCTAGCGGGAGACGGCAATGAGCAGTTCTTC	CASSKGLAGDGNEQFF
18	TRBV4-2	.	TRBJ2-3	.	TGTGCCAGCAGCACAGATTGGGGGGTCATTCCCCTCACAGATACGCAGTATTTT	CASSTDWGVIPLTDTQYF
14	TRBV7-9	TRBD2	TRBJ2-5	few	TGTGCCAGCAGCTTTGCGGGGGGGCAGGAGACCCAGTACTTC	CASSFAGGQETQYF
15	TRBV10-3	.	TRBJ2-3	few	TGTGCCAGCCTGGCGGAGCCTGGAATCACAGATACGCAGTATTTT	CASLAEPGITDTQYF
13	TRBV9	.	TRBJ2-2	.	TGTGCCAGCAGCGTTTTGAGTACCGGGGAGCTGTTTTTT	CASSVLSTGELFF
15	TRBV27	TRBD1	TRBJ2-7	few	TGTGCCAGCAGTTTATATGGGACAGGGGCCTACGAGCAGTACTTC	CASSLYGTGAYEQYF
12	TRBV2	.	TRBJ2-5	few	TGTGCCAGCAGTAGGACTGCAGAGACCCAGTACTTC	CASSRTAETQYF
14	TRBV5-1	.	TRBJ1-5	few	TGCGCCAGCAGCTTGGACAGCTCAAATCAGCCCCAGCATTTT	CASSLDSSNQPQHF
15	TRBV6-5	TRBD1	TRBJ2-7	.	TGTGCCAGCAGTTACCGGGACAGGGGGCCCCACGAGCAGTACTTC	CASSYRDRGPHEQYF
13	TRBV30	TRBD1	TRBJ2-1	few	TGTGCCTGGAGTACCCAGGGGGCAGATGAGCAGTTCTTC	CAWSTQGADEQFF
16	TRBV2	TRBD1	TRBJ2-2	.	TGTGCCAGCAGTGAAGGGCAGGGGGTATTCACCGGGGAGCTGTTTTTT	CASSEGQGVFTGELFF
13	TRBV5-1	.	TRBJ1-1	few	TGCGCCAGCAGCTTGTCAGAGAACACTGAAGCTTTCTTT	CASSLSENTEAFF
14	TRBV11-2	TRBD1	TRBJ2-7	.	TGTGCCAGCAGCCGCGGACAGGGTAGCTACGAGCAGTACTTC	CASSRGQGSYEQYF